The 11 T cell receptor beta chains in this list originate from one sample, sequenced in a study of regulatory T cells in long-lasting Graves disease. To make TCR beta libraries, researchers used iRepertoire HTBI primers and Arm-PCR of CDR3 regions. A single record per CDR3 protein comes from TCRdb applying MiXCR to the multiplex PCR reads. The table includes 700,000 or so distinct CDR3 sequences, around 30% detected once. Documented time point: persistent/refractory GD, antithyroid drugs over 5 years with positive TRAb. From RNA extracted from PBMCs, the TCR library was made. This specimen consisted of peripheral blood mononuclear cells (PBMCs), obtained when the disease was refractory, from a patient treated with antithyroid drugs. These receptors all come from a female donor with Graves disease.

The chain combines TRBV12-3 or TRBV12-4 with TRBJ2-5; 7 bases match TRBD2. The trim removed 2 bases at V and 1 base at J, leaving 7 bases unmatched. The CDR3 sequence is 16 residues long. The CDR3 loop is CASSLLRGSVQETQYF. The DNA for the CDR3 is TGTGCCAGCAGTTTATTGCGGGGGTCCGTCCAAGAGACCCAGTACTTC.

This clonotype was detected only once. This rearrangement joins TRBV14 to TRBJ2-5; TRBD2 matches 7 bases. This CDR3 comprises 16 residues. Trimming removed 0 bases from V and 4 bases from J; junction bases left unmatched: 8. Germline CDR1 and CDR2: SGHDN and FVKESK. The CDR3 DNA reads TGTGCCAGCAGCCAAGAGGCACGGGGGGATGGAGAGACCCAGTACTTC. Translation gives CASSQEARGDGETQYF.

J is TRBJ1-2 and V is TRBV29-1, with TRBD1 identical over 9 bases. V shed 2 bases and J 3 bases; nucleotides not matched to a gene: 7. This CDR3 spans 15 amino acids. CDR1 and CDR2 from the germline V gene are SQVTM and ANQGSEA. DNA of the CDR3: TGCAGCGTTGAAACCCACCGGACAGGGGACTATGGCTACACCTTC. Its protein product is CSVETHRTGDYGYTF. Using reference TRBV29-1 and TRBJ1-2 for the parts outside the CDR3, the full variable domain is SAVISQKPSRDICQRGTSLTIQCQVDSQVTMMFWYRQQPGQSLTLIATANQGSEATYESGFVIDKFPISRPNLTFSTLTVSNMSPEDSSIYLCSVETHRTGDYGYTFGSGTRLTVV.

There are a few counts of this clonotype. The chain couples TRBV6-1 to TRBJ1-1; 10 bases line up with TRBD1. Trimming took 6 bases from V and 1 from J; bases not matched to a gene: 11. The CDR3 spans 17 residues. CDR1 MNHNS and CDR2 SASEGT come from the germline V gene. The CDR3 bases are TGTGCCAGCAGGGGACAGGGGATGGACAGGACGAACACTGAAGCTTTCTTT. This encodes CASRGQGMDRTNTEAFF.

The V and J genes are TRBV7-6 and TRBJ2-7, with D perhaps matching TRBD1 (5 bases). CDR3 length: 16 residues. Deletions cut 3 bases from V and 6 bases from J, with 21 bases between. CDR1 is SGHVS and CDR2 is FNYEAQ in the germline V gene. CDR3 in DNA: TGTGCCAGCAGCTTGGGGCCCCCTCCGAGCTTACTCGAGCAGTACTTC. Translating it yields CASSLGPPPSLLEQYF.

The chain combines TRBV5-1 with TRBJ2-2; 8 bases fit TRBD1. Looked up from germline, CDR1 is SGHRS and CDR2 is YFSETQ. There are 16 residues in the CDR3. With V trimmed by 4 bases and J by 7 bases, 12 bases remained unmatched. The CDR3 DNA reads as TGCGCCAGCAGCCCCCGACAGGGGTCAAAGGTCGGGGAGCTGTTTTTT. As protein: CASSPRQGSKVGELFF.

This clonotype was seen only a few times. The chain is built from TRBV5-1 and TRBJ2-7; 11 positions agree with TRBD1. CDR1 and CDR2 from the germline V gene are SGHRS and YFSETQ. This CDR3 contains 14 residues. V shed 3 bases and J 7 bases; nucleotides not matched to a gene: 6. The CDR3 spells CASSWDRGKDEQYF. In nucleotides, the CDR3 is TGCGCCAGCAGCTGGGACAGGGGGAAGGATGAGCAGTACTTC.

This clonotype came up a few times. This chain connects TRBV5-1 to TRBJ1-2; tentative D call: TRBD1 (6 bases). The CDR3 consists of 15 residues. The V gene's germline CDR1 is SGHRS and CDR2 YFSETQ. V was trimmed by 5 bases and J by 4 bases, leaving 18 bases between them. This CDR3 reads CASRLFMDSLYGYTF. CDR3 nucleotide sequence: TGCGCCAGCAGGCTGTTTATGGACAGCCTCTATGGCTACACCTTC. Filled out from reference TRBV5-1 and TRBJ1-2, the complete variable domain reads KAGVTQTPRYLIKTRGQQVTLSCSPISGHRSVSWYQQTPGQGLQFLFEYFSETQRNKGNFPGRFSGRQFSNSRSEMNVSTLELGDSALYLCASRLFMDSLYGYTFGSGTRLTVV.

V usage is TRBV6-1 and J usage is TRBJ2-5; no clear D. Between the trimmed V and J ends, which lost 0 bases and 3 bases, there was a span of 8 bases. CDR3 length: 14 residues. Germline lookup yields CDR1 MNHNS and CDR2 SASEGT. The CDR3 DNA follows: TGTGCCAGCAGTGAAGCCATACCAGAAGAGACCCAGTACTTC. It codes for CASSEAIPEETQYF.

This clonotype was detected only a few times. The genes are TRBV28 and TRBJ1-2, with 9 positions matching TRBD1. The CDR3 contains 16 residues. J gave up 1 base and V 6 bases, and 9 bases lay outside the gene matches. Germline values: CDR1 MDHEN, CDR2 SYDVKM. The CDR3 region has the DNA TGTGCCAGCAGCCTAGCCGCGACAGGGGGTAACTATGGCTACACCTTC. This codes for CASSLAATGGNYGYTF.

Of note for this clonotype: A single base separates this from a much larger clone, so it may be a read error. CDR3 in DNA: TGTGCCAGCAGTCAAACACCATCAATTAGCGGGAGGGTGCCCGGGGAGCTGCTTTTT. This sequence encodes CASSQTPSISGRVPGELLF. This chain links TRBV28 with TRBJ2-2, with TRBD2 matching over 11 bases. CDR3 length equals 19 residues. Looked up from germline, CDR1 is MDHEN and CDR2 is SYDVKM.